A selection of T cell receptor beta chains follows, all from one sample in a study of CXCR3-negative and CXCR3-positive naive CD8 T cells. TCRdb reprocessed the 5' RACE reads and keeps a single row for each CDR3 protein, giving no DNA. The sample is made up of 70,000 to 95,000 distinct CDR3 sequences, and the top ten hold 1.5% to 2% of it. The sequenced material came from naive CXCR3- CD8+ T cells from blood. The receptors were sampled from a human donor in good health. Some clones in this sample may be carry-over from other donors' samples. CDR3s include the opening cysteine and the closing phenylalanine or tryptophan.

CDR3aa: CSVNGGTSGIVQYF
j_gene: TRBJ2-7
v_gene: TRBV29-1

CDR3aa: CSAHTRDPASYNEQFF
j_gene: TRBJ2-1
v_gene: TRBV20-1

CDR3aa: CASSVGLIHEQFF
j_gene: TRBJ2-1
v_gene: TRBV5-5

CDR3aa: CASSYEGGQETQYF
j_gene: TRBJ2-5
v_gene: TRBV6-6

CDR3aa: CASSQASQGFNYEQYF
j_gene: TRBJ2-7
v_gene: TRBV3-1

CDR3aa: CASSSGRKVDNSPLHF
j_gene: TRBJ1-6
v_gene: TRBV5-1

CDR3aa: CSVEVGGGQTQGHNEQFF
j_gene: TRBJ2-1
v_gene: TRBV29-1

CDR3aa: CASSQSGGYNEQFF
j_gene: TRBJ2-1
v_gene: TRBV4-3

CDR3aa: CASSAGDQPQHF
j_gene: TRBJ1-5
v_gene: TRBV9

CDR3aa: CASSVGGSYGYTF
j_gene: TRBJ1-2
v_gene: TRBV9

CDR3aa: CASSLGGGYQETQYF
j_gene: TRBJ2-5
v_gene: TRBV7-3

CDR3aa: CASAIGGGLSYNEQFF
j_gene: TRBJ2-1
v_gene: TRBV7-2

CDR3aa: CASSLGTFPNTDTQYF
j_gene: TRBJ2-3
v_gene: TRBV7-3

CDR3aa: CASSGGRRGFF
j_gene: TRBJ2-7
v_gene: TRBV11-2

CDR3aa: CDSSLDQYYEQFF
j_gene: TRBJ2-1
v_gene: TRBV12-3/TRBV12-4

CDR3aa: CASSQDTGTGMSSGELFF
j_gene: TRBJ2-2
v_gene: TRBV4-1

CDR3aa: CATSTRQGNEQFF
j_gene: TRBJ2-1
v_gene: TRBV15

CDR3aa: CATSDLLWGKNIQYF
j_gene: TRBJ2-4
v_gene: TRBV24-1

CDR3aa: CSVPGGVGGYTF
j_gene: TRBJ1-2
v_gene: TRBV29-1

CDR3aa: CASSLVWNEQFF
j_gene: TRBJ2-1
v_gene: TRBV12-3/TRBV12-4

CDR3aa: CASSPDRETYEQYF
j_gene: TRBJ2-7
v_gene: TRBV7-9

CDR3aa: CATSRETSGAWKTQYF
j_gene: TRBJ2-5
v_gene: TRBV15

CDR3aa: CASSSWDRGDTDTQYF
j_gene: TRBJ2-3
v_gene: TRBV5-1

CDR3aa: CASEGGQYQETQYF
j_gene: TRBJ2-5
v_gene: TRBV28

CDR3aa: CASSFGASNSYEQYF
j_gene: TRBJ2-7
v_gene: TRBV7-9

CDR3aa: CSVEDGPWGYTF
j_gene: TRBJ1-2
v_gene: TRBV29-1

CDR3aa: CASSSTGTSGRPNYNEQFF
j_gene: TRBJ2-1
v_gene: TRBV7-9

CDR3aa: CSALPLHTYEQYF
j_gene: TRBJ2-7
v_gene: TRBV20-1

CDR3aa: CSALSGAGWGNEQFF
j_gene: TRBJ2-1
v_gene: TRBV20-1

CDR3aa: CSAMYYPGQGVSEQFF
j_gene: TRBJ2-1
v_gene: TRBV20-1

CDR3aa: CASSYGTTGGYTF
j_gene: TRBJ1-2
v_gene: TRBV6-6

CDR3aa: CSVEETFSGDLIMWTEAFF
j_gene: TRBJ1-1
v_gene: TRBV29-1

CDR3aa: CASSPSDLEFNQPQHF
j_gene: TRBJ1-5
v_gene: TRBV27

CDR3aa: CASSSRPGGEQYF
j_gene: TRBJ2-7
v_gene: TRBV7-8

CDR3aa: CASSGTGAAGYTF
j_gene: TRBJ1-2
v_gene: TRBV7-6

CDR3aa: CASSQWGIDDEQFF
j_gene: TRBJ2-1
v_gene: TRBV4-1

CDR3aa: CASKPLLDTEAFF
j_gene: TRBJ1-1
v_gene: TRBV12-3/TRBV12-4

CDR3aa: CASSLQTHYGYTF
j_gene: TRBJ1-2
v_gene: TRBV5-1

CDR3aa: CASSPSGQGWVKNTEAFF
j_gene: TRBJ1-1
v_gene: TRBV4-3